This T cell receptor (beta chain) was recorded in a study of identical twins. TCRdb passed the 5' RACE reads through MiXCR, listing each CDR3 protein once. This sample yields roughly 1,500,000 distinct CDR3 sequences, of which under 35% are seen a single time; around 0.3% belongs to the top ten. The clonotype was recovered from a newborn girl in good health. The specimen was cord blood.

The CDR3 DNA is TGCGCCAGCAGCCAAGGGGGACTAGCGGGGACCTCCTACGAGCAGTACTTC. Residues: CASSQGGLAGTSYEQYF. The V and J genes are TRBV4-1 and TRBJ2-7; 13 bases fit TRBD2. The germline gives CDR1 MGHRA, CDR2 YSYEKL. This CDR3 spans 17 amino acids. With 1 base clipped from V and 0 bases from J, the junction kept 3 bases outside the gene matches.